The entry that follows covers one T cell receptor (beta chain) sequence. The authors extracted RNA and reverse transcribed it into cDNA as the sequencing template. Assay used: immunoSEQ multiplex PCR; TCRdb lists only in-frame clones, some missing. The sample lists 100,000 to 150,000 clones; around 64% were seen once. The sample belongs to a study of CD8+ T cells in alopecia areata. Germline V gene lookup returns CDR1 SGHNT and CDR2 YYREEE (reference sequence). This CDR3 is built from 14 residues. V lost 5 bases, J lost 0 bases, and 11 bases lay in between. The chain recombines TRBV5-4 with TRBJ1-2; tentatively, D is TRBD1 (5 bases). Source material: CD4+ T cells sorted from blood. This receptor was taken from a human donor in good health. DNA of the CDR3: TGTGCCAGCAGAGGCGGGGGACCTAACTATGGCTACACCTTC. Translating it yields CASRGGGPNYGYTF.